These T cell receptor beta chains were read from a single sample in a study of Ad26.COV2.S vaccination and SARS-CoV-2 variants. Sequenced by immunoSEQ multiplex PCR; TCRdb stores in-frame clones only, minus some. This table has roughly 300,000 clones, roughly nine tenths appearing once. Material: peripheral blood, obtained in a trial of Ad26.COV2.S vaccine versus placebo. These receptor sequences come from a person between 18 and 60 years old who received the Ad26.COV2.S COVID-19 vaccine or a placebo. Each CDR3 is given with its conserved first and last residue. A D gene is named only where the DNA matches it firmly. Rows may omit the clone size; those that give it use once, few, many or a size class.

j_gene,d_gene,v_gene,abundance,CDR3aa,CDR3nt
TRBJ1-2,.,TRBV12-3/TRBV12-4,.,CASSWGGSYGYTF,TGTGCCAGCAGTTGGGGGGGCAGCTATGGCTACACCTTC
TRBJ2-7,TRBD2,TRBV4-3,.,CASSQGATSGGSYEQYF,TGCGCCAGCAGCCAAGGTGCGACTAGCGGGGGCTCCTACGAGCAGTACTTC
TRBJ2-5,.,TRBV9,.,CASSVVGQGRETQYF,TGTGCCAGCAGCGTAGTGGGGCAGGGGCGAGAGACCCAGTACTTC
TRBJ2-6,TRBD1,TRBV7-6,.,CASSSLTGGYSGANVLTF,TGTGCCAGCAGTTCCTTGACAGGGGGCTACTCTGGGGCCAACGTCCTGACTTTC
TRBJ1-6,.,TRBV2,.,CASSLKGYNSPLHF,TGTGCCAGCAGTCTCAAGGGCTATAATTCACCCCTCCACTTT
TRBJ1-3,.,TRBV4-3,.,CASSQTRADYSGNTIYF,TGCGCCAGCAGCCAAACTCGAGCTGACTACTCTGGAAACACCATATATTTT
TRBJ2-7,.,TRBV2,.,CASSGSQGTYEQYF,TGTGCCAGCAGTGGTTCCCAAGGGACCTACGAGCAGTACTTC
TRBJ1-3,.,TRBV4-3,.,CASSQGAGSGNTIYF,TGCGCCAGCAGCCAGGGTGCAGGCTCTGGAAACACCATATATTTT
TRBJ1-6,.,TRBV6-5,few,CASSYSMGRNSPLHF,TGTGCCAGCAGTTACTCCATGGGGAGAAATTCACCCCTCCACTTT
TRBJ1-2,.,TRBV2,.,CASSDSYQYGYTF,TGTGCCAGCAGTGACTCCTACCAATATGGCTACACCTTC
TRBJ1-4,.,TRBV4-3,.,CASSQQATNEKLFF,TGCGCCAGCAGCCAACAGGCAACTAATGAAAAACTGTTTTTT
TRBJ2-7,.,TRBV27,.,CASSLTGTAYEQYF,TGTGCCAGCAGTTTAACAGGGACCGCATACGAGCAGTACTTC
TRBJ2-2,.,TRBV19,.,CASSMGAKPRYTGELFF,TGTGCCAGTAGTATGGGCGCGAAACCTCGATACACCGGGGAGCTGTTTTTT
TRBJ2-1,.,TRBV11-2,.,CASSFLEAGANEQFF,TGTGCCAGCAGCTTCCTGGAGGCGGGGGCCAATGAGCAGTTCTTC
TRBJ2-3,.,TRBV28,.,CASSGMGADTQYF,TGTGCCAGCTCGGGTATGGGGGCAGATACGCAGTATTTT
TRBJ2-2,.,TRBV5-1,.,CASSFSRGTGELFF,TGCGCCAGCAGCTTCTCCAGGGGCACCGGGGAGCTGTTTTTT
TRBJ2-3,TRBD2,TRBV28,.,CAGGLAGADTQYF,TGTGCCGGTGGGCTAGCGGGAGCGGATACGCAGTATTTT
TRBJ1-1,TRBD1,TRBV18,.,CASSPFGQGTEAFF,TGTGCCAGCTCACCGTTCGGACAGGGAACTGAAGCTTTCTTT
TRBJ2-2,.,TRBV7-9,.,CASKPGEWRELFF,TGTGCCAGCAAACCAGGGGAGTGGAGGGAGCTGTTTTTT
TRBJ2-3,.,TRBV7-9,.,CASSPVGASTQYF,TGTGCCAGCAGTCCTGTTGGGGCCTCTACGCAGTATTTT
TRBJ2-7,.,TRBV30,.,CAWKGAYEQYF,TGTGCCTGGAAGGGTGCCTACGAGCAGTACTTC
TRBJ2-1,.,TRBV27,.,CASSIVSSYNEQFF,TGTGCCAGCAGTATTGTGAGCTCCTACAATGAGCAGTTCTTC
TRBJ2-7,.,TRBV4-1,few,CASSIQGSSYEQYF,TGCGCCAGCAGCATCCAGGGGAGCTCCTACGAGCAGTACTTC
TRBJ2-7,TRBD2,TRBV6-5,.,CASSYSSGNYYEQYF,TGTGCCAGCAGTTATTCTAGCGGGAATTACTACGAGCAGTACTTC
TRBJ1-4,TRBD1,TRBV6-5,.,CASRRQGGEKLFF,TGTGCCAGCAGGAGACAGGGTGGGGAAAAACTGTTTTTT
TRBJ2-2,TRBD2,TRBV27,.,CASSLTSGMVYGELFF,TGTGCCAGCAGTTTAACTAGCGGGATGGTGTACGGGGAGCTGTTTTTT
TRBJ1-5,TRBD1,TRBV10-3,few,CAISESGGEQPQHF,TGTGCCATCAGTGAGTCAGGGGGCGAACAGCCCCAGCATTTT
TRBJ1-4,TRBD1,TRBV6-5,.,CASSYSGTAYEKLFF,TGTGCCAGCAGTTACTCGGGGACAGCCTATGAAAAACTGTTTTTT
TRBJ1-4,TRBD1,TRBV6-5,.,CASSNRGGNEKLFF,TGTGCCAGCAGCAACAGGGGAGGTAATGAAAAACTGTTTTTT
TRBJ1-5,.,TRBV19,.,CASSFHPQPQHF,TGTGCCAGTAGTTTCCACCCTCAGCCCCAGCATTTT
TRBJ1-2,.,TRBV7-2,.,CASSRDGNYGYTF,TGTGCCAGCAGCCGGGACGGAAACTATGGCTACACCTTC
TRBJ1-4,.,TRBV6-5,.,CASSHSGPTNEKLFF,TGTGCCAGCAGCCATTCGGGGCCAACTAATGAAAAACTGTTTTTT
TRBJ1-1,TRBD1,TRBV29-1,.,CSVAGGNTEAFF,TGCAGCGTGGCAGGGGGTAACACTGAAGCTTTCTTT
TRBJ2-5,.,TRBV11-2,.,CASSSGQLQETQYF,TGTGCCAGCAGCTCCGGACAGCTCCAAGAGACCCAGTACTTC
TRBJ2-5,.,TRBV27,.,CASSSSWRLRQETQYF,TGTGCCAGCAGTTCTTCCTGGAGACTTAGACAAGAGACCCAGTACTTC
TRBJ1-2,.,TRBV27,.,CASSLAGVGYGYTF,TGTGCCAGCAGTTTGGCAGGGGTTGGCTATGGCTACACCTTC
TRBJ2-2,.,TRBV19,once,CASSLGPLTGELFF,TGTGCCAGTAGTTTGGGGCCGCTCACCGGGGAGCTGTTTTTT
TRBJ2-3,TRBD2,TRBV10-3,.,CAITSGGPTDTQYF,TGTGCCATCACTAGCGGGGGGCCAACAGATACGCAGTATTTT
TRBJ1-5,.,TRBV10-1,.,CASSEFDRSNQPQHF,TGCGCCAGCAGTGAGTTTGACAGGTCCAATCAGCCCCAGCATTTT
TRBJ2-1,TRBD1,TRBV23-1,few,CASNPAGTGINEQFF,TGCGCCAGCAATCCAGCCGGGACAGGGATCAATGAGCAGTTCTTC
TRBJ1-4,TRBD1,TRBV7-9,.,CASSFGQGPTHEKLFF,TGTGCCAGCAGCTTTGGACAGGGGCCAACCCATGAAAAACTGTTTTTT
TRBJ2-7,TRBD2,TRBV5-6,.,CASINWGLAPYEQYF,TGTGCCAGCATCAATTGGGGACTAGCCCCCTACGAGCAGTACTTC
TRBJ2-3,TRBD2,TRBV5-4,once,CASSSRQLAGARDTQYF,TGTGCCAGCAGCTCCAGACAACTAGCGGGGGCGAGAGATACGCAGTATTTT
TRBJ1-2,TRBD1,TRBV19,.,CASSTRQGTGGTGYTF,TGTGCCAGTAGTACCCGTCAGGGGACAGGGGGCACCGGCTACACCTTC